Below are 18 T cell receptor beta chains sequenced from a single sample in a study of blood T cell repertoires in COVID-19. Measured with immunoSEQ multiplex PCR; TCRdb has only the in-frame clones, and not every one. The table includes around 170,000 clones, around four fifths detected once. Sequenced input: peripheral blood. The source of these receptors is a man in his thirties or forties with active or convalescent COVID-19.

The CDR3: CASSLGDRGYGYTF. The CDR3 nucleotides are TGCGCCAGCAGCTTGGGGGACAGGGGTTACGGCTACACCTTC. This chain joins TRBV5-1 and TRBJ1-2, with TRBD1 matching 10 bases. From germline, CDR1 is SGHRS and CDR2 YFSETQ. J lost 8 bases, V lost 0 bases, and 4 bases had no gene match. The CDR3 totals 14 residues.

This sequence joins TRBV27 and TRBJ1-1; D possibly corresponds to TRBD1 (6 bases). Trimming cost V 0 bases and J 6 bases, with 11 bases left between them. CDR1 and CDR2 (germline): MNHEY, SMNVEV (reference sequence). The CDR3 length is 14 residues. Here the CDR3 DNA reads TGTGCCAGCAGTTTATCGACGGGGGGCGCTGAAGCTTTCTTT. It encodes CASSLSTGGAEAFF.

CDR3 sequence: CASIGQVEKLFF. The CDR3 coding sequence is TGCGCCAGCATAGGACAGGTGGAAAAACTGTTTTTT. The chain recombines TRBV23-1 with TRBJ1-4; 7 bases match TRBD1. TRBV23-1 is labeled an ORF, and its function is uncertain. Trimming removed 7 bases from V and 8 bases from J; junction bases left unmatched: 4. The CDR3 totals 12 residues.

The rearrangement joins TRBV27 to TRBJ2-1; 12 positions agree with TRBD1. Germline values: CDR1 MNHEY, CDR2 SMNVEV (reference sequence). This CDR3 is built from 17 residues. V was clipped by 4 bases and J by 9 bases; unmatched bases: 13. CDR3 sequence: CASSSFSAGQGASEQFF. The CDR3 DNA reads as TGTGCCAGCAGTTCGTTTTCGGCGGGACAGGGGGCAAGTGAGCAGTTCTTC.

V gene TRBV5-5 combines with J gene TRBJ1-1; D gene uncertain. This CDR3 has 15 residues. V lost 0 bases, J lost 1 base, and 10 bases lay in between. Germline CDR1 is SGHKS and CDR2 is YYEKEE (reference sequence). The CDR3 is CASSLDSTSNTEAFF. The CDR3 DNA reads as TGTGCCAGCAGCTTGGATTCCACTTCGAACACTGAAGCTTTCTTT.

This clone is a singleton in its sample. V usage is TRBV10-3 and J usage is TRBJ1-5; the match to TRBD1 covers 8 bases. This CDR3 has 13 amino acids. Germline assignment: CDR1 ENHRY and CDR2 SYGVKD. The trim removed 6 bases at V and 5 bases at J, leaving 3 bases unmatched. CDR3 region: CAISDRGDQPQHF. The CDR3, as DNA: TGTGCCATCAGCGACAGGGGAGATCAGCCCCAGCATTTT.

This clone was recorded only once. This sequence joins TRBV24-1 and TRBJ2-2, with no clear D. Trimming shortened V by 8 bases and J by 2 bases, and 11 bases separated the two germline ends. The germline V gene encodes CDR1 KGHDR and CDR2 SFDVKD. CDR3 length equals 14 residues. This chain's CDR3 is CATKSPENTGELFF. DNA for the CDR3: TGTGCCACCAAATCCCCAGAAAACACCGGGGAGCTGTTTTTT.

The CDR3 sequence: CASSLTTSRTDTQYF. CDR3 DNA sequence: TGTGCCAGCAGCTTAACGACATCCCGCACAGATACGCAGTATTTT. V and J are TRBV7-6 and TRBJ2-3; unclear D gene. V lost 2 bases to trimming and J lost 1 base, with 10 bases between them. Germline V lookup: CDR1 SGHVS, CDR2 FNYEAQ. This CDR3 is 15 amino acids long.

CDR3 bases: TGTGCCAGCACCCTAGGACAGTTGAACACTGAAGCTTTCTTT. It specifies CASTLGQLNTEAFF. J is TRBJ1-1 and V is TRBV28; D might be TRBD1 (6 bases). The CDR3 runs to 14 residues. V was pared by 7 bases and J by 0 bases, with 12 bases between. Germline-derived CDR1 and CDR2 are MDHEN and SYDVKM.

V gene TRBV4-1 combines with J gene TRBJ1-4; D uncertain. The CDR3 loop spans 14 amino acids. CDR1 and CDR2 from the germline V gene are MGHRA and YSYEKL. Trimming shortened V by 1 base and J by 8 bases, and 11 bases separated the two germline ends. In DNA form, the CDR3 reads TGCGCCAGCAGCCAAGTTCAGGTCTACGAAAAACTGTTTTTT. This codes for CASSQVQVYEKLFF.

This chain uses TRBV19 with TRBJ2-2, with TRBD1 matching over 9 bases. V shed 3 bases and J 5 bases; nucleotides not matched to a gene: 4. CDR3 length: 15 residues. Germline V CDR1 and CDR2: LNHDA, SQIVND (reference sequence). CDR3 loop: CASSMDRGGTGELFF. The CDR3 DNA reads TGTGCCAGTAGTATGGACAGGGGAGGGACCGGGGAGCTGTTTTTT.

This clone was observed a handful of times. The CDR3 reads CASSQAGQSLGYTF. As DNA, the CDR3 is TGCGCCAGCAGCCAAGCGGGACAATCGCTAGGCTACACCTTC. The chain couples TRBV4-1 to TRBJ1-2, with D possibly TRBD1 on 6 matching bases. The CDR3 runs 14 residues. CDR1 and CDR2 (germline): MGHRA, YSYEKL. The germline V and J ends were trimmed by 1 base and 8 bases, with 14 bases remaining between them.

V and J are TRBV6-2 or TRBV6-3 and TRBJ1-1; D remains ambiguous. This CDR3 contains 12 residues. Germline V gives CDR1 MNHEY, CDR2 SVGEGT. V was pared by 2 bases and J by 10 bases, with 11 bases between. The CDR3 is CASSYRQDRAFF. The CDR3 nucleotides read TGTGCCAGCAGTTACCGGCAGGATCGAGCTTTCTTT.

The chain carries TRBV13 and TRBJ2-7; a weak D match, TRBD1 (5 bases). Trimming shortened V by 3 bases and J by 3 bases, and 12 bases separated the two germline ends. This CDR3 region has 14 residues. The germline V gene has CDR1 PRHDT and CDR2 FYEKMQ (reference sequence). CDR3 amino acids: CASSFNTGDYEQYF. CDR3 bases: TGTGCCAGCAGCTTCAACACAGGAGACTACGAGCAGTACTTC. Full variable domain (remainder filled in from reference TRBV13 and TRBJ2-7): AAGVIQSPRHLIKEKRETATLKCYPIPRHDTVYWYQQGPGQDPQFLISFYEKMQSDKGSIPDRFSAQQFSDYHSELNMSSLELGDSALYFCASSFNTGDYEQYFGPGTRLTVT.

V gene TRBV6-6 combines with J gene TRBJ1-1; D might be TRBD1 (6 bases). The CDR3 contains 14 residues. Trimming shortened V by 7 bases and J by 1 base, and 13 bases separated the two germline ends. Germline CDR1 reads MNHNY; CDR2 reads SVGAGI (reference sequence). This chain's CDR3 is CASIKGDKNTEAFF. CDR3 nucleotides: TGTGCCAGCATAAAAGGGGACAAGAACACTGAAGCTTTCTTT.

V gene TRBV5-1 combines with J gene TRBJ2-7; the match to TRBD2 covers 11 bases. The CDR3 covers 13 residues. Trimming took 5 bases from V and 7 from J; bases not matched to a gene: 5. Looked up from germline, CDR1 is SGHRS and CDR2 is YFSETQ. CDR3 in amino acids: CASSSGLAGEQYF. The CDR3 coding sequence is TGCGCCAGCAGTTCCGGACTAGCGGGTGAGCAGTACTTC.

This clone has a single count. The chain carries TRBV6-5 and TRBJ1-6; D is uncertain. The V gene lost 6 bases and the J gene lost 6 bases, with 15 bases spanning the gap. The CDR3 spans 15 residues. Germline V gene lookup returns CDR1 MNHEY and CDR2 SVGAGI. In DNA, the CDR3 is TGTGCCAGCAGAGCAGGAACACATCGTAATTCACCCCTCCACTTT. This sequence encodes CASRAGTHRNSPLHF.

The rearrangement uses TRBV2 and TRBJ1-3; 8 positions match TRBD1. The germline V gene has CDR1 SNHLY and CDR2 FYNNEI. V trimming: 0 bases; J trimming: 2 bases; junction bases outside the gene matches: 3. The length of the CDR3 is 16 residues. CDR3 amino acids: CASSEAGRGPGNTIYF. The CDR3 region has the DNA TGTGCCAGCAGTGAAGCTGGCAGGGGGCCTGGAAACACCATATATTTT. The variable domain in full, completed from reference TRBV2 and TRBJ1-3, reads EPEVTQTPSHQVTQMGQEVILRCVPISNHLYFYWYRQILGQKVEFLVSFYNNEISEKSEIFDDQFSVERPDGSNFTLKIRSTKLEDSAMYFCASSEAGRGPGNTIYFGEGSWLTVV.